This T cell receptor beta chain was sequenced during a study of T cell changes during pregnancy in multiple sclerosis. TCRdb's copy holds only in-frame clones and misses some; the assay was immunoSEQ multiplex PCR. The data hold about 60,000 clones, with 92% observed a single time. The CDR3 is made up of 13 amino acids. The germline V and J ends were trimmed by 5 bases and 5 bases, with 13 bases remaining between them. The germline gives CDR1 SQVTM, CDR2 ANQGSEA. The rearrangement joins TRBV29-1 to TRBJ1-5; possibly TRBD1 for D (5 bases). The TCR was taken from a female donor with multiple sclerosis, enrolled in a pregnancy study. This sample comprised peripheral blood, obtained in the first trimester of pregnancy. The CDR3 coding sequence is TGCAGCGTTCGGGGGTCTCAGGATCAGCCCCAGCATTTT. It specifies CSVRGSQDQPQHF. Filled out from reference TRBV29-1 and TRBJ1-5, the complete variable domain reads SAVISQKPSRDICQRGTSLTIQCQVDSQVTMMFWYRQQPGQSLTLIATANQGSEATYESGFVIDKFPISRPNLTFSTLTVSNMSPEDSSIYLCSVRGSQDQPQHFGDGTRLSIL.